A single sample is the source of the 10 T cell receptor beta chains below, sequenced in a study of cytotoxic CD8 clonotypes in ibrutinib-treated CLL. The method was immunoSEQ multiplex PCR; TCRdb's version includes in-frame clones alone and lacks a portion of them. Of about 50,000 clones listed, roughly 63% were seen once; the top ten hold around 30%. The specimen was PBMCs, collected after 24 months of ibrutinib treatment. These receptors originate from a human donor with chronic lymphocytic leukemia.

V and J are TRBV7-6 and TRBJ2-7; D may be TRBD1 (6 bases). The germline CDR1 and CDR2 sequences are SGHVS and FNYEAQ. Trimming removed 6 bases at V and 3 bases at J, with 15 bases between. There are 14 residues in the CDR3. CDR3 amino acids: CASSNRDILYEQYF. Written as DNA, the CDR3 is TGTGCCAGCAGTAACCGGGACATACTCTACGAGCAGTACTTC.

This chain joins TRBV10-3 and TRBJ2-7, with D perhaps TRBD1 or TRBD2 (5 bases each). The CDR3 consists of 11 residues. The ends were cut back, 8 bases at V and 2 bases at J, with 7 bases in the middle. Germline V CDR1 and CDR2: ENHRY, SYGVKD. CDR3 sequence: CAIGTPYEQYF. The CDR3 coding sequence is TGTGCCATCGGGACCCCCTACGAGCAGTACTTC.

This chain connects TRBV4-1 to TRBJ2-7, with a possible D match to TRBD2 (5 bases). The CDR3 loop spans 13 amino acids. The germline V gene has CDR1 MGHRA and CDR2 YSYEKL. V was pared by 6 bases and J by 4 bases, with 13 bases between. The CDR3 here is CASRSQEVYEQYF. The CDR3 nucleotides read TGCGCCAGCAGGAGTCAGGAGGTGTACGAGCAGTACTTC.

A few counts support this clone. The chain uses TRBV6-1 and TRBJ2-7; D is tentatively TRBD1 or TRBD2 (5 bases each). The CDR3 contains 13 residues. The ends were cut back, 4 bases at V and 4 bases at J, with 11 bases in the middle. Per the germline V gene, CDR1 is MNHNS and CDR2 is SASEGT. The chain's CDR3 is CASSVEGRYEQYF. CDR3 nucleotide sequence: TGTGCCAGCAGTGTTGAGGGGCGGTACGAGCAGTACTTC.

A remark on this clone: Compared with germline, one end of the junction differs, possibly owing to a read error. The gene calls are TRBV13 and TRBJ2-3; TRBD2 matches 9 bases. Germline CDR1 reads PRHDT; CDR2 reads FYEKMQ (reference sequence). CDR3 length equals 14 residues. For the CDR3, the DNA is TGTGCCAGCAGCCTTGCGGGGGGGGCAGACACGCAGTATTTT. It translates to CASSLAGGADTQYF.

The chain recombines TRBV6-1 with TRBJ1-5; tentatively, D is TRBD1 (6 bases). The CDR3 is 14 amino acids. V gave up 3 bases and J gave up 4 bases, with 10 bases separating them. Germline V gene sequence: CDR1 MNHNS, CDR2 SASEGT. The CDR3 coding sequence is TGTGCCAGCAGTGACTGGGACAAAAATCAGCCCCAGCATTTT. Amino acids: CASSDWDKNQPQHF.

This clone was seen a handful of times. CDR3 sequence (DNA): TGTGCCAGCAGTAGAGACAGATTCCATGGCTACACCTTC. Amino acid sequence: CASSRDRFHGYTF. The gene calls are TRBV25-1 and TRBJ1-2, with a possible D match to TRBD1 (5 bases). The CDR3 consists of 13 residues. V was cut by 5 bases and J by 6 bases, with 13 bases left in between. In germline, CDR1 is MGHDK, CDR2 SYGVNS.

This rearrangement joins TRBV5-4 to TRBJ2-3; D is perhaps TRBD2 (6 bases). Germline V gene data show CDR1 as SGHNT and CDR2 as YYREEE (reference sequence). The V and J ends lost 4 bases and 0 bases respectively, with 15 bases between them. The CDR3 consists of 16 residues. The CDR3 DNA sequence: TGTGCCAGCAGCCCAAGGCGGCGGGGTAGCACAGATACGCAGTATTTT. It is translated as CASSPRRRGSTDTQYF.

This rearrangement joins TRBV6-4 to TRBJ2-1; 11 bases match TRBD2. CDR1 is MRHNA, CDR2 SNTAGT, per germline. This CDR3 is built from 18 residues. The J segment lost 9 bases and the V segment lost 5 bases, leaving 18 bases of the junction unmatched. The CDR3 reads CASSRTAGIAGGPSEQFF. CDR3 nucleotide sequence: TGTGCCAGCAGTCGAACCGCAGGGATAGCGGGGGGGCCCTCTGAGCAGTTCTTC.

This clone is medium-sized (0.01 to 0.1%). The CDR3, as DNA: TGTGCCAGCAGAGGTAGGGAGGAGCAATTGGGGAGCGAGCAGTACTTC. It codes for CASRGREEQLGSEQYF. This chain uses TRBV27 with TRBJ2-7, with D possibly matching TRBD2 (6 bases). Germline CDR1 MNHEY, CDR2 SMNVEV (reference sequence). The CDR3 has 16 residues. Trimming took off 6 bases at V and 6 bases at J, with 24 bases between the two ends.